What follows are 6 T cell receptor beta chains derived from one specimen sequenced in a study of blood T cell repertoires in COVID-19. This table comes from immunoSEQ multiplex PCR, and its TCRdb copy is limited to in-frame clones, with some not included. The sample carries fewer than 250,000 clones, approximately 86% recorded once. Sequencing input: peripheral blood. All receptors derive from a woman in her sixties or seventies who had recovered from COVID-19.

The rearrangement joins TRBV5-3 to TRBJ1-5; 8 bases line up with TRBD1. TRBV5-3 is identified as an open reading frame with a role that is uncertain. This CDR3 comprises 15 residues. V shed 6 bases, J shed 6 bases, and the junction held 11 bases outside the gene matches. CDR3 sequence: CARTEIRQGPQPQHF. The CDR3 bases are TGTGCCAGAACCGAAATCAGACAGGGGCCTCAGCCCCAGCATTTT.

The CDR3 DNA is TGTGCCAGCAGCCCGGACTGGCAAGAGACCCAGTACTTC. Its protein product is CASSPDWQETQYF. The genes are TRBV7-2 and TRBJ2-5, with D perhaps matching TRBD2 (5 bases). The germline V gene encodes CDR1 SGHTA and CDR2 FQGNSA. V lost 5 bases and J 2 bases, leaving 9 bases between the germline ends. The CDR3 loop spans 13 amino acids.

V usage is TRBV5-1 and J usage is TRBJ2-5, with TRBD2 identical over 7 bases. Germline-derived CDR1 and CDR2 are SGHRS and YFSETQ. The CDR3 runs 13 residues. Losses at the gene ends were 7 bases for V and 4 bases for J; bases not matched to a gene: 7. Here the CDR3 DNA reads TGCGCCAGCGGTAGGGGAGGGCTAGAGACCCAGTACTTC. Translation: CASGRGGLETQYF.

The V gene is TRBV7-9, the J gene TRBJ2-1, with D tentatively TRBD1 (6 bases). Germline values: CDR1 SEHNR, CDR2 FQNEAQ (reference sequence). With 3 bases removed from V and 4 bases from J, the gap between germline ends came to 10 bases. The CDR3 sequence is 14 residues long. CDR3 coding DNA: TGTGCCAGCAGCTTCCTTGGACAGTACAATGAGCAGTTCTTC. Protein: CASSFLGQYNEQFF.

The chain links TRBV6-5 to TRBJ1-1, with TRBD1 matching over 8 bases. J lost 5 bases, V lost 9 bases, and 11 bases had no gene match. The length of the CDR3 is 14 residues. Germline V gives CDR1 MNHEY, CDR2 SVGAGI. The CDR3 region has the DNA TGTGCCAGTACAAACGGACAGGGCGGGACTGAAGCTTTCTTT. Protein: CASTNGQGGTEAFF.

The V and J genes are TRBV7-2 and TRBJ1-5; D is uncertain. The germline CDR1 and CDR2 sequences are SGHTA and FQGNSA. CDR3 length: 15 amino acids. V gave up 4 bases and J gave up 1 base, with 11 bases separating them. As DNA, the CDR3 is TGTGCCAGCAGCTCCCGGACGGGGAGCAATCAGCCCCAGCATTTT. Its protein is CASSSRTGSNQPQHF. The whole variable domain, remainder taken from reference TRBV7-2 and TRBJ1-5, is GAGVSQSPSNKVTEKGKDVELRCDPISGHTALYWYRQSLGQGLEFLIYFQGNSAPDKSGLPSDRFSAERTGGSVSTLTIQRTQQEDSAVYLCASSSRTGSNQPQHFGDGTRLSIL.